The 32 T cell receptor beta chains reported below all come from one sample, sequenced in a study of T cell responses to AZD1222 COVID-19 vaccine. Produced via immunoSEQ multiplex PCR; TCRdb's table is partial and in-frame only. The sample lists some 96,000 clones, almost 90% seen once, with roughly 15% in the top ten. Material: peripheral blood, obtained 28 days after the second AZD1222 dose. These receptors were taken from an adult who received the AZD1222 COVID-19 vaccine.

The rearrangement links TRBV2 to TRBJ2-7; 9 bases map to TRBD2. The germline V gene has CDR1 SNHLY and CDR2 FYNNEI. J was trimmed by 6 bases and V by 8 bases; bases with no gene match: 5. CDR3 length: 12 residues. CDR3 residues: CASRIAGAEQYF. CDR3 sequence (DNA): TGTGCCAGCCGAATAGCGGGAGCCGAGCAGTACTTC. The variable domain in full, with the rest retrieved from reference TRBV2 and TRBJ2-7, is EPEVTQTPSHQVTQMGQEVILRCVPISNHLYFYWYRQILGQKVEFLVSFYNNEISEKSEIFDDQFSVERPDGSNFTLKIRSTKLEDSAMYFCASRIAGAEQYFGPGTRLTVT.

This clone was observed a few times. This chain uses TRBV4-1 with TRBJ1-1; D unclear. This CDR3 has 13 amino acids. V was trimmed by 0 bases and J by 11 bases, leaving 13 bases between them. Germline V CDR1 and CDR2: MGHRA, YSYEKL. CDR3 residues: CASSQDQRDGAFF. CDR3 bases: TGCGCCAGCAGCCAAGATCAGAGGGATGGGGCTTTCTTT.

V is TRBV27 and J is TRBJ2-2; TRBD1 aligns across 9 bases. CDR3 length equals 15 residues. With V trimmed by 3 bases and J by 4 bases, 3 bases remained unmatched. Germline V gene sequence: CDR1 MNHEY, CDR2 SMNVEV (reference sequence). The CDR3 region is CASSLHRGRTGELFF. The CDR3 DNA is TGTGCCAGCAGTTTGCACAGGGGGCGCACCGGGGAGCTGTTTTTT.

The chain couples TRBV5-1 to TRBJ2-7; maybe TRBD1 (6 bases). Germline V gene lookup returns CDR1 SGHRS and CDR2 YFSETQ. This CDR3 contains 14 residues. Trimming stripped 8 bases from V and 7 bases from J, with 22 bases between. CDR3 nucleotides: TGCGCCAGTTCTGGGACACTCGAACCGGGGGAGCAGTACTTC. Translating it yields CASSGTLEPGEQYF.

The V call is TRBV5-1, the J call TRBJ2-1; tentative D call: TRBD2 (7 bases). The CDR3 contains 14 residues. CDR1 and CDR2 from the germline V gene are SGHRS and YFSETQ. Trimming stripped 3 bases from V and 9 bases from J, with 16 bases between. The CDR3 DNA reads TGCGCCAGCAGCTCGATGTGGGGGGGCCTTGAGCAGTTCTTC. This gives the protein CASSSMWGGLEQFF.

In its sample, this clone was seen once. V is TRBV6-2 or TRBV6-3 and J is TRBJ2-5; TRBD1 aligns across 11 bases. CDR1 and CDR2 (germline): MNHEY, SVGEGT. The ends lost 2 bases at V and 4 bases at J; junction bases unmatched: 3. The CDR3 loop spans 15 amino acids. CDR3 in amino acids: CASSYGGQGGETQYF. The CDR3 coding sequence is TGTGCCAGCAGTTACGGGGGACAGGGGGGAGAGACCCAGTACTTC.

The chain joins TRBV21-1 to TRBJ2-7; no check of the table's D call, TRBD2, against the DNA was made. TRBV21-1 is annotated as a pseudogene. This CDR3 contains 15 residues. Here the CDR3 reads CASSSPLAGGGEQYF. The CDR3 DNA reads as TGTGCCAGCAGCTCCCCGCTAGCGGGAGGTGGCGAGCAGTACTTC.

The chain links TRBV7-3 to TRBJ1-2, with 7 bases aligning to TRBD1. This CDR3 has 16 residues. Looked up from germline, CDR1 is SGHTA and CDR2 is FQGTGA. Trimming took 5 bases from V and 2 from J; bases not matched to a gene: 11. This CDR3 reads CASSLRQTGLNYGYTF. The CDR3 DNA is TGTGCCAGCAGCCTTCGACAGACAGGGTTGAACTATGGCTACACCTTC.

This clone came up once. This chain links TRBV5-6 with TRBJ1-1; 9 bases line up with TRBD1. V lost 1 base and J lost 5; bases outside the gene matches: 12. Per germline, CDR1 SGHDT and CDR2 YYEEEE. This CDR3 comprises 17 residues. The CDR3 nucleotides read TGTGCCAGCAGCTTGTCGCGGGGACAGGGATGGGCTACTGAAGCTTTCTTT. Protein sequence: CASSLSRGQGWATEAFF.

The gene calls are TRBV3-1 (or the pseudogene TRBV3-2) and TRBJ1-2, with D possibly matching TRBD1 (5 bases). The germline V and J ends were trimmed by 1 base and 0 bases, with 12 bases remaining between them. The CDR3 is made up of 16 amino acids. Germline V CDR1 and CDR2: LGHDT, YNNKEL (reference sequence). Here the CDR3 reads CASSQADSHTNYGYTF. The CDR3 DNA reads as TGTGCCAGCAGCCAAGCTGACAGCCATACTAACTATGGCTACACCTTC.

This rearrangement joins TRBV6-5 to TRBJ2-1; 8 nucleotides match TRBD1. In germline, CDR1 is MNHEY, CDR2 SVGAGI. V lost 10 bases to trimming and J lost 7 bases; unmatched junction nucleotides: 9. This CDR3 region has 13 residues. The CDR3 spells CAIRTGWGNEQFF. The DNA of the CDR3 is TGTGCCATACGGACAGGGTGGGGTAATGAGCAGTTCTTC.

The gene calls are TRBV18 and TRBJ2-7; D may match TRBD1 or TRBD2 (5 bases each). Germline CDR1 KGHSH, CDR2 LQKENI. The CDR3 totals 12 residues. The ends were cut back, 4 bases at V and 5 bases at J, with 9 bases in the middle. The DNA for the CDR3 is TGTGCCAGCTCACAGGGGACCCACGAGCAGTACTTC. This gives the protein CASSQGTHEQYF.

The chain employs TRBV3-1 (or the pseudogene TRBV3-2) and TRBJ1-5; D gene ambiguous. Germline-derived CDR1 and CDR2 are LGHDT and YNNKEL (reference sequence). V was cut by 2 bases and J by 10 bases, with 9 bases left in between. The CDR3 is 12 amino acids. CDR3 protein: CASSQNNGPQHF. The CDR3 nucleotides read TGTGCCAGCAGCCAAAACAATGGCCCCCAGCATTTT.

V is TRBV12-3 or TRBV12-4 and J is TRBJ1-3; D is unclear. V was clipped by 7 bases and J by 2 bases, with 9 bases between them. This CDR3 spans 13 amino acids. The CDR3 coding sequence is TGTGCCAGCACTTGGGGTCCTGGAAACACCATATATTTT. This sequence encodes CASTWGPGNTIYF.

This clone was seen only once. The rearrangement joins TRBV25-1 to TRBJ2-3; TRBD1 might be the D (6 bases). The CDR3 totals 15 residues. Germline CDR1 MGHDK, CDR2 SYGVNS. The V and J ends lost 2 bases and 2 bases respectively, with 11 bases between them. The CDR3, as DNA: TGTGCCAGCAGTGAAGGGTCAGGGGACACAGATACGCAGTATTTT. It yields the protein CASSEGSGDTDTQYF.

The rearrangement links TRBV14 to TRBJ2-5, with 8 bases identical to TRBD1. The CDR3 is 14 amino acids. The J segment lost 2 bases and the V segment lost 4 bases, leaving 3 bases of the junction unmatched. Germline CDR1 is SGHDN and CDR2 is FVKESK. The CDR3 reads CASSRDRGQETQYF. In DNA, the CDR3 is TGTGCCAGCAGCCGCGACAGGGGACAAGAGACCCAGTACTTC.

The chain links TRBV5-1 to TRBJ2-6; 7 bases line up with TRBD1. The V gene end was trimmed by 3 bases and the J gene end by 2 bases; junction bases not matched to a gene: 8. CDR3 length equals 17 residues. CDR1 is SGHRS and CDR2 is YFSETQ in the germline V gene. CDR3 DNA: TGCGCCAGCAGCTACGCCACAGGGGTTACTGGGGCCAACGTCCTGACTTTC. Translation gives CASSYATGVTGANVLTF.

The V and J genes are TRBV19 and TRBJ2-5, with 11 bases aligning to TRBD2. The CDR3 is 16 residues long. The V segment lost 4 bases and the J segment 5 bases; nucleotides outside the gene matches: 9. Germline V gene lookup returns CDR1 LNHDA and CDR2 SQIVND (reference sequence). The CDR3 sequence is CASSKFETSGSETQYF. CDR3 nucleotide sequence: TGTGCCAGTAGTAAATTCGAAACTAGCGGGAGTGAGACCCAGTACTTC. The full variable domain, its missing parts supplied by reference TRBV19 and TRBJ2-5, is DGGITQSPKYLFRKEGQNVTLSCEQNLNHDAMYWYRQDPGQGLRLIYYSQIVNDFQKGDIAEGYSVSREKKESFPLTVTSAQKNPTAFYLCASSKFETSGSETQYFGPGTRLLVL.

The chain employs TRBV19 and TRBJ2-1, with a weak D call TRBD2 (6 bases). Germline values: CDR1 LNHDA, CDR2 SQIVND (reference sequence). The CDR3 loop spans 12 amino acids. The ends were cut back, 6 bases at V and 4 bases at J, with 7 bases in the middle. The CDR3 region is CASSGGYNEQFF. CDR3 nucleotide sequence: TGTGCCAGTAGCGGGGGTTACAATGAGCAGTTCTTC.

The chain carries TRBV6-2 or TRBV6-3 and TRBJ2-5, with D perhaps TRBD2 (6 bases). Trimming took off 0 bases at V and 2 bases at J, with 13 bases between the two ends. The CDR3 length is 16 residues. Germline CDR1 MNHEY, CDR2 SVGEGT. This CDR3 reads CASSYSVAAGQETQYF. DNA for the CDR3: TGTGCCAGCAGTTACTCGGTAGCGGCAGGACAAGAGACCCAGTACTTC.

The chain combines TRBV7-9 with TRBJ2-2; perhaps TRBD2 as D (7 bases). The CDR3 extends over 16 amino acids. The V gene's germline CDR1 is SEHNR and CDR2 FQNEAQ (reference sequence). Trimming took 2 bases from V and 4 from J, leaving 14 bases between them. CDR3 sequence (DNA): TGTGCCAGCAGCTTATCCCGGGGGGCCGTCACCGGGGAGCTGTTTTTT. Its protein is CASSLSRGAVTGELFF.

Only a few counts were recorded for this clone. The chain joins TRBV7-2 to TRBJ1-5; D gene ambiguous. In germline, CDR1 is SGHTA, CDR2 FQGNSA. Trimming took 1 base from V and 5 from J, leaving 9 bases between them. CDR3 size: 14 residues. CDR3 in amino acids: CASSLVQYDQPQHF. The CDR3 nucleotides are TGTGCCAGCAGCTTAGTACAATACGATCAGCCCCAGCATTTT.

The chain joins TRBV19 to TRBJ2-7, with a tentative D call TRBD2 (5 bases). Deletions cut 5 bases from V and 5 bases from J, with 19 bases between. This CDR3 is built from 15 residues. CDR1 is LNHDA and CDR2 is SQIVND in the germline V gene (reference sequence). The CDR3 DNA is TGTGCCAGTAGTCCCCAGTCCCGGGAAGACCACGAGCAGTACTTC. Encoded protein: CASSPQSREDHEQYF.

The V and J genes are TRBV6-5 and TRBJ2-3, with D possibly being TRBD1 (6 bases). The germline V and J ends were trimmed by 6 bases and 5 bases, with 9 bases remaining between them. This CDR3 spans 12 amino acids. Per germline, CDR1 MNHEY and CDR2 SVGAGI. CDR3 sequence (DNA): TGTGCCAGCAGCATAGGGGGAGATACGCAGTATTTT. Translating it yields CASSIGGDTQYF.

This clone appeared a few times. The chain couples TRBV11-1 to TRBJ2-6; D call uncertain. There are 13 residues in the CDR3. The germline gives CDR1 SGHAT, CDR2 FQDESV (reference sequence). Trimming removed 10 bases at V and 2 bases at J, with 9 bases between. The CDR3: CATAAAGANVLTF. For the CDR3, the DNA is TGTGCCACCGCGGCAGCTGGGGCCAACGTCCTGACTTTC.

In its sample, this clone was seen once. The chain joins TRBV28 to TRBJ1-2; D gene uncertain. V lost 4 bases to trimming and J lost 2 bases, with 11 bases between them. The CDR3 has 14 amino acids. Germline CDR1 and CDR2: MDHEN and SYDVKM. CDR3 amino acids: CASSSRIANYGYTF. CDR3 nucleotides: TGTGCCAGCAGTTCCCGAATAGCAAACTATGGCTACACCTTC.

The chain has TRBV7-2 and TRBJ1-6, with D unresolved. Germline V gene lookup returns CDR1 SGHTA and CDR2 FQGNSA. CDR3 length equals 15 residues. V lost 2 bases, J lost 9 bases, and 14 bases lay in between. This CDR3 is CASSLFPEWGSPLHF. As DNA, the CDR3 is TGTGCCAGCAGCTTATTTCCAGAGTGGGGTTCACCCCTCCACTTT.

V gene TRBV30 combines with J gene TRBJ2-2; no reliable D call. Germline V gene lookup returns CDR1 GTSNPN and CDR2 SVGIG (reference sequence). CDR3 size: 12 residues. Trimming left V 3 bases short and J 9 bases short, with 11 bases between. CDR3 DNA: TGTGCCTGGAGGCATCCGAGCTGGGAGCTGTTTTTT. It is translated as CAWRHPSWELFF.

This clone was detected a few times. The CDR3 nucleotides are TGTGCCAGCAGCCAAGTTGATGGGAGTGAGCAGTTCTTC. This translates into CASSQVDGSEQFF. The rearrangement joins TRBV14 to TRBJ2-1; possible D gene TRBD2, 5 bases. CDR3 length: 13 residues. Germline V CDR1 and CDR2: SGHDN, FVKESK. Trimming took off 1 base at V and 9 bases at J, with 10 bases between the two ends.

This chain joins TRBV5-8 and TRBJ2-1; the D is unclear. Germline V CDR1 and CDR2: SGHTS, YDEGEE. The V and J ends lost 2 bases and 6 bases respectively, with 12 bases between them. CDR3 length: 14 residues. CDR3 bases: TGTGCCAGCAGCTTAGGCAGGCTTACCAATGAGCAGTTCTTC. Translation: CASSLGRLTNEQFF. Full variable domain (missing parts from reference TRBV5-8 and TRBJ2-1): EAGVTQSPTHLIKTRGQQATLRCSPISGHTSVYWYQQALGLGLQFLLWYDEGEERNRGNFPPRFSGRQFPNYSSELNVNALELEDSALYLCASSLGRLTNEQFFGPGTRLTVL.

The chain recombines TRBV6-5 with TRBJ1-2, with 7 bases lining up with TRBD1. J was trimmed by 4 bases and V by 7 bases; bases with no gene match: 9. In germline, CDR1 is MNHEY, CDR2 SVGAGI. The length of the CDR3 is 14 residues. CDR3 residues: CASTRQGDPYGYTF. The CDR3 DNA reads as TGTGCCAGCACTCGACAGGGCGACCCCTATGGCTACACCTTC.

The chain combines TRBV6-5 with TRBJ1-1; D may be TRBD1 (5 bases). The CDR3 totals 15 residues. Germline CDR1 reads MNHEY; CDR2 reads SVGAGI. V lost 6 bases to trimming and J lost 2 bases, with 16 bases between them. The chain's CDR3 is CASSPQRGRNTEAFF. The CDR3 DNA reads as TGTGCCAGCAGCCCGCAGCGGGGGAGAAACACTGAAGCTTTCTTT.